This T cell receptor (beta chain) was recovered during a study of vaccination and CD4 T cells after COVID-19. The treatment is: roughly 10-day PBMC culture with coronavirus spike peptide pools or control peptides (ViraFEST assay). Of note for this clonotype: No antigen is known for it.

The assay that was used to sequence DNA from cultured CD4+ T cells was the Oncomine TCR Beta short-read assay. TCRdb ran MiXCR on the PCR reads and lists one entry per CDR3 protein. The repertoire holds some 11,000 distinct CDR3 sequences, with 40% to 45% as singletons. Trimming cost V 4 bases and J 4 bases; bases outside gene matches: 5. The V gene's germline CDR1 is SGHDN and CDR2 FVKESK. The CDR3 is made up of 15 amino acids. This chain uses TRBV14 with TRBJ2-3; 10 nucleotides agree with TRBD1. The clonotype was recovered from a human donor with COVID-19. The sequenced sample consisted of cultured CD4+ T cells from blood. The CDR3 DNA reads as TGTGCCAGCAGCCCGACAGGGGGCACTGCAGATACGCAGTATTTT. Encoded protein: CASSPTGGTADTQYF.